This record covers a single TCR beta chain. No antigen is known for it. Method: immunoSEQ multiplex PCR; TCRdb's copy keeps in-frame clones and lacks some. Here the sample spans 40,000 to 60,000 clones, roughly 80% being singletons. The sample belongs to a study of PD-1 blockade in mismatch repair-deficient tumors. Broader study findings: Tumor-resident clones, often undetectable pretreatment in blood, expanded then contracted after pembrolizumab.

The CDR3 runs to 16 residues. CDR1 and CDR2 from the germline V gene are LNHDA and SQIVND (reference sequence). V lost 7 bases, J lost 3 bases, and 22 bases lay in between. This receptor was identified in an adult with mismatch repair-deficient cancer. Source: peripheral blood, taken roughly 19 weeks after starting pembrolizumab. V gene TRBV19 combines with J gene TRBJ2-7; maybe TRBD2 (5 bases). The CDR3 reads CASKEEWVGDYYEQYF. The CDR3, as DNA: TGTGCCAGTAAAGAGGAATGGGTCGGAGACTACTACGAGCAGTACTTC. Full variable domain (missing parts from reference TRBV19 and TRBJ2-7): DGGITQSPKYLFRKEGQNVTLSCEQNLNHDAMYWYRQDPGQGLRLIYYSQIVNDFQKGDIAEGYSVSREKKESFPLTVTSAQKNPTAFYLCASKEEWVGDYYEQYFGPGTRLTVT.